The source of this TCR beta chain is a study of post-analysis software for immune sequencing data. Study-wide findings and caveats: Roughly five TRBV segments appeared more often in patients than in controls, and TRBV5-6, TRBV5-1 and TRBV20-1 were among these. Samples prepared in the same batch strongly co-clustered by F measure.

This clonotype was observed a handful of times. Its cognate antigen is unknown. cDNA libraries of TCR beta carried unique molecular identifiers. Each CDR3 protein is one row after TCRdb ran MiXCR on the PCR reads. The sample consists of hundreds of thousands of distinct CDR3 sequences, under 55% of them appearing once. V lost 5 bases and J lost 7; bases outside the gene matches: 7. The CDR3 length is 13 residues. Germline V CDR1 and CDR2: SEHNR, FQNEAQ (reference sequence). The chain employs TRBV7-9 and TRBJ1-2, with 7 bases that match TRBD1. The receptor was isolated from a girl between 5 and 17 years old with multiple sclerosis. The sequenced material came from blood. CDR3 DNA sequence: TGTGCCAGCAGCCCGGGACAGTATCGTGGCTACACCTTC. Amino acids: CASSPGQYRGYTF. The full variable domain, rest sourced from reference TRBV7-9 and TRBJ1-2, is DTGVSQNPRHKITKRGQNVTFRCDPISEHNRLYWYRQTLGQGPEFLTYFQNEAQLEKSRLLSDRFSAERPKGSFSTLEIQRTEQGDSAMYLCASSPGQYRGYTFGSGTRLTVV.